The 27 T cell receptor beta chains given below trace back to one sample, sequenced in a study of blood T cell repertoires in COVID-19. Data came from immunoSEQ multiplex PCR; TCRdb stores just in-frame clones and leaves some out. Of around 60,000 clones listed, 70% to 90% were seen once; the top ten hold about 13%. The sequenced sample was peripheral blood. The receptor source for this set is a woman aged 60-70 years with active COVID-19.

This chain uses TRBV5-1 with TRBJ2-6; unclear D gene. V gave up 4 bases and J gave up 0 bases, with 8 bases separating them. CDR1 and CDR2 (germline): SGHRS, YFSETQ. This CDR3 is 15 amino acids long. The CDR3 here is CASSLASSGANVLTF. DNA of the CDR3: TGCGCCAGCAGCCTGGCTAGCTCTGGGGCCAACGTCCTGACTTTC.

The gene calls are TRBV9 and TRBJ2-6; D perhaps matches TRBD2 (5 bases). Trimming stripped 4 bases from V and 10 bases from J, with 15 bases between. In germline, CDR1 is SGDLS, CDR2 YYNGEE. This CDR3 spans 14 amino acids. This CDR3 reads CASSTWEIPNVLTF. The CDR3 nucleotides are TGTGCCAGCAGCACCTGGGAGATCCCGAACGTCCTGACTTTC.

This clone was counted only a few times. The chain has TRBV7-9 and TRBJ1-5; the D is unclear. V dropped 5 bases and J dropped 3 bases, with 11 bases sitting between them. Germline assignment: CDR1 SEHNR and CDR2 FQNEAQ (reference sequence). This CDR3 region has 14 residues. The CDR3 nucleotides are TGTGCCAGCAGCGTGACTGACCTCAATCAGCCCCAGCATTTT. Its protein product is CASSVTDLNQPQHF.

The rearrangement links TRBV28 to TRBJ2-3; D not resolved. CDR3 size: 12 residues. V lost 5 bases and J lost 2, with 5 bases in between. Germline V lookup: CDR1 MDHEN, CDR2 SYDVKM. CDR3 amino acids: CASSQITDTQYF. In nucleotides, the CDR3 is TGTGCCAGCAGTCAAATCACAGATACGCAGTATTTT. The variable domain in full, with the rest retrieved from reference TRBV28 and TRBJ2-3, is DVKVTQSSRYLVKRTGEKVFLECVQDMDHENMFWYRQDPGLGLRLIYFSYDVKMKEKGDIPEGYSVSREKKERFSLILESASTNQTSMYLCASSQITDTQYFGPGTRLTVL.

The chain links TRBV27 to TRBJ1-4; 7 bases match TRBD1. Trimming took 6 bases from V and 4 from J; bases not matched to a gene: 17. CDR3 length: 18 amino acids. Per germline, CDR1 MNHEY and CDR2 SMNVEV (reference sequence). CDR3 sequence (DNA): TGTGCCAGCAGCCCCACGTCAAGGGGGCTCCTTTATAATGAAAAACTGTTTTTT. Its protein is CASSPTSRGLLYNEKLFF.

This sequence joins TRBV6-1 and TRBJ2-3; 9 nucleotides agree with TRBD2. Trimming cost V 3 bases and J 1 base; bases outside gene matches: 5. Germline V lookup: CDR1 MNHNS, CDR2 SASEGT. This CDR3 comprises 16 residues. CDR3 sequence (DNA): TGTGCCAGCAGTGACCCTAGCGGGGCACGCACAGATACGCAGTATTTT. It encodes CASSDPSGARTDTQYF.

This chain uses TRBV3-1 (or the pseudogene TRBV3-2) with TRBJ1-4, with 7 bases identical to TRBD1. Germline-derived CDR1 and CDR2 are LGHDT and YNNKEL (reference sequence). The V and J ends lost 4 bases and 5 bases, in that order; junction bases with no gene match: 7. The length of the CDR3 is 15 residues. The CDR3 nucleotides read TGTGCCAGCAGCCCCTCGACAGGGTGGAATGAAAAACTGTTTTTT. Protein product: CASSPSTGWNEKLFF.

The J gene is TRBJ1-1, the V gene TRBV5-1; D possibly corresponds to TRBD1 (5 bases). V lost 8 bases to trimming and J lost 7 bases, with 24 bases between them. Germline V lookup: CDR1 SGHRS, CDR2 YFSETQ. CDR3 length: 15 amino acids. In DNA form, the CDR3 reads TGCGCCAGTCGTGCCCGCGGGGCTCTATCTTTTGAAGCTTTCTTT. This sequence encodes CASRARGALSFEAFF.

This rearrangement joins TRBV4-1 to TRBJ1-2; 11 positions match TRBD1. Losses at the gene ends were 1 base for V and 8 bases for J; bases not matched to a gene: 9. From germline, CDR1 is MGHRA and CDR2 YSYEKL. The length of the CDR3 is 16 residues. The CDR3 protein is CASSQVLSGQGGGYTF. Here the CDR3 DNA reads TGCGCCAGCAGCCAAGTTCTCTCGGGACAGGGGGGAGGCTACACCTTC.

In DNA, the CDR3 is TGTGCCAGCAGTCGGGGGTTCACAGATACGCAGTATTTT. Translated: CASSRGFTDTQYF. The V and J genes are TRBV2 and TRBJ2-3; tentatively, D is TRBD2 (6 bases). V was trimmed by 5 bases and J by 2 bases, leaving 8 bases between them. The CDR3 loop spans 13 amino acids. Germline V gene data show CDR1 as SNHLY and CDR2 as FYNNEI.

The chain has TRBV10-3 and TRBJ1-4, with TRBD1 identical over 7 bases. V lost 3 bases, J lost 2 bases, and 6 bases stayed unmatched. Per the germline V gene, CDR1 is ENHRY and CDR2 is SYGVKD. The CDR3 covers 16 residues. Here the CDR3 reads CAISDRVRGTNEKLFF. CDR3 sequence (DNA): TGTGCCATCAGTGATAGGGTCAGGGGGACTAATGAAAAACTGTTTTTT.

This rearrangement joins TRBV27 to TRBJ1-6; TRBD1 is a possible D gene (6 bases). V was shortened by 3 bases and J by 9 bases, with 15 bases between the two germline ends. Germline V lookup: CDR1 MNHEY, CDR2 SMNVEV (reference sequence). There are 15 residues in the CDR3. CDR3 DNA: TGTGCCAGCAGTTTTTTAGTAGAAGGGGGTTCACCCCTCCACTTT. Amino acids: CASSFLVEGGSPLHF.

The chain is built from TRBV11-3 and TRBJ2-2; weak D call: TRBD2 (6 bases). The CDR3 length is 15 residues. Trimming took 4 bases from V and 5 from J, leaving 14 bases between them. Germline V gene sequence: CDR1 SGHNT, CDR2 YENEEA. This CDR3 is CASSSRQGGTGELFF. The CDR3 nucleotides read TGTGCCAGCAGCTCCCGCCAGGGAGGAACCGGGGAGCTGTTTTTT.

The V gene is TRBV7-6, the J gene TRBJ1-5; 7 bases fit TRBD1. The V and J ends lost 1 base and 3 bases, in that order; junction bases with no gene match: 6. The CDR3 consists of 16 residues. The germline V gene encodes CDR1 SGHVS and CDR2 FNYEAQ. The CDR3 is CASSLEAGGNNQPQHF. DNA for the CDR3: TGTGCCAGCAGCTTAGAGGCAGGGGGGAACAATCAGCCCCAGCATTTT.

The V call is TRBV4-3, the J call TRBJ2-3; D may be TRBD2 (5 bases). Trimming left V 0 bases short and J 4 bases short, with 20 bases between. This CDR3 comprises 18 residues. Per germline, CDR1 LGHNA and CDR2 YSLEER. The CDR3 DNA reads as TGCGCCAGCAGCCAAGATCTGGACGTCGGGGTGAGGGCAGATACGCAGTATTTT. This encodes CASSQDLDVGVRADTQYF.

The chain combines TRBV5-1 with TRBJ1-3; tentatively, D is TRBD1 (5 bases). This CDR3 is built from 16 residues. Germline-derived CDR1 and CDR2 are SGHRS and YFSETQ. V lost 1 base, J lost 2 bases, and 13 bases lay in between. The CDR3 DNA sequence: TGCGCCAGCAGCTTGCTTCAGGGTGGGCCTGGAAACACCATATATTTT. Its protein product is CASSLLQGGPGNTIYF.

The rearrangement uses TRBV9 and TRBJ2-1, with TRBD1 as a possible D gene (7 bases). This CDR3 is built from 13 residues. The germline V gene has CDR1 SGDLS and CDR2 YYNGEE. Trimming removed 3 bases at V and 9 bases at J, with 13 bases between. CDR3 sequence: CASSGSGGSEQFF. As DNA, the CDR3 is TGTGCCAGCAGCGGTTCAGGGGGGAGTGAGCAGTTCTTC.

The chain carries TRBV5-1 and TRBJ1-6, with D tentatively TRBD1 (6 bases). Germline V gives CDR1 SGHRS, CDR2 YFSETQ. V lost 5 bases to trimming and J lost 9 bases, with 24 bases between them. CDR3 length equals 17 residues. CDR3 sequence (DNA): TGCGCCAGCAGTCTGGGAGGGAACAGGGCGGTACGTTCACCCCTCCACTTT. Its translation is CASSLGGNRAVRSPLHF. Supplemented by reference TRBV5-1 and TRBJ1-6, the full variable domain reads KAGVTQTPRYLIKTRGQQVTLSCSPISGHRSVSWYQQTPGQGLQFLFEYFSETQRNKGNFPGRFSGRQFSNSRSEMNVSTLELGDSALYLCASSLGGNRAVRSPLHFGNGTRLTVT.

CDR3 bases: TGTGCCAGCAGTTACGACATGAACTATGGCTACACCTTC. This translates into CASSYDMNYGYTF. The chain links TRBV6-5 to TRBJ1-2; D ambiguous. Germline loops: CDR1 MNHEY, CDR2 SVGAGI. This CDR3 is 13 amino acids long. V was trimmed by 2 bases and J by 2 bases, leaving 6 bases between them.

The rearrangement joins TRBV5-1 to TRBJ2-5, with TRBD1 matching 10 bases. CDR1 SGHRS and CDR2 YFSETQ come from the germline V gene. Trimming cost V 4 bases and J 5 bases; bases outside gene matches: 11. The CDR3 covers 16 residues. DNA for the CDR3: TGCGCCAGCAGCCCGGGACAGGGGACTAGGGTGGAGACCCAGTACTTC. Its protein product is CASSPGQGTRVETQYF.

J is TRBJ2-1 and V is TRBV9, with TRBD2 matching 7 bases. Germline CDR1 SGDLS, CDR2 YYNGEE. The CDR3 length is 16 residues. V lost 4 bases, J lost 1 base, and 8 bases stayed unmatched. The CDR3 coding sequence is TGTGCCAGCAGCCTGGTCGGGCGGGGGTCCTACAATGAGCAGTTCTTC. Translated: CASSLVGRGSYNEQFF.

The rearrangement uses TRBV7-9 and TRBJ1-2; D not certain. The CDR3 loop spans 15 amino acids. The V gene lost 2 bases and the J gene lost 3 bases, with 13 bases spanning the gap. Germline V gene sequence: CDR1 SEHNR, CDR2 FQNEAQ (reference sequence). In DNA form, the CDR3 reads TGTGCCAGCAGCTTAAGCGGGATAACTGACTATGGCTACACCTTC. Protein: CASSLSGITDYGYTF.

CDR3 nucleotides: TGTGCCAGTAGCGGACTAGCGACCGGGGAGCTGTTTTTT. It yields the protein CASSGLATGELFF. This chain links TRBV19 with TRBJ2-2; 9 bases match TRBD2. Germline CDR1 reads LNHDA; CDR2 reads SQIVND (reference sequence). The trim removed 6 bases at V and 5 bases at J, leaving 1 base unmatched. CDR3 length equals 13 residues.

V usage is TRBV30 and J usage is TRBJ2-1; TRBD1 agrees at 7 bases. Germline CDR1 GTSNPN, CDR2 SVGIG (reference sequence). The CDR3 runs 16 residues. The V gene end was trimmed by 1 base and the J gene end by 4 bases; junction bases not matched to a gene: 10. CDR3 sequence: CAWSAAGDRIYNEQFF. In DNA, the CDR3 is TGTGCCTGGAGTGCCGCAGGGGACAGAATATACAATGAGCAGTTCTTC.

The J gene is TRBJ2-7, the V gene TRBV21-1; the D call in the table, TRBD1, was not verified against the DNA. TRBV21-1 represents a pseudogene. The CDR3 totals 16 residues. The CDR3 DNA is TGTGCCAGCAGCAAAAGTGGGCCAGGGAAATCATACGAGCAGTACTTC. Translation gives CASSKSGPGKSYEQYF.

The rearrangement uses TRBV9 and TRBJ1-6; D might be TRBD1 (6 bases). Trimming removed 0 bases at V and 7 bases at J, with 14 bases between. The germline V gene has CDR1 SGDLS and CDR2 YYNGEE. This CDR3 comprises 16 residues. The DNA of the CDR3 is TGTGCCAGCAGCGTAGGGTTACAGGGAGAAAATTCACCCCTCCACTTT. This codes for CASSVGLQGENSPLHF.

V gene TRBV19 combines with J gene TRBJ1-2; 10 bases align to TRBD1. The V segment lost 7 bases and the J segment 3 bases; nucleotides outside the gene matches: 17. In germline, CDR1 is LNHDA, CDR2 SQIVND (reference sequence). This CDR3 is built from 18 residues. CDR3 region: CASIRYPFPGQGHYGYTF. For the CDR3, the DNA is TGTGCCAGTATTCGCTATCCATTTCCGGGACAGGGGCACTATGGCTACACCTTC.